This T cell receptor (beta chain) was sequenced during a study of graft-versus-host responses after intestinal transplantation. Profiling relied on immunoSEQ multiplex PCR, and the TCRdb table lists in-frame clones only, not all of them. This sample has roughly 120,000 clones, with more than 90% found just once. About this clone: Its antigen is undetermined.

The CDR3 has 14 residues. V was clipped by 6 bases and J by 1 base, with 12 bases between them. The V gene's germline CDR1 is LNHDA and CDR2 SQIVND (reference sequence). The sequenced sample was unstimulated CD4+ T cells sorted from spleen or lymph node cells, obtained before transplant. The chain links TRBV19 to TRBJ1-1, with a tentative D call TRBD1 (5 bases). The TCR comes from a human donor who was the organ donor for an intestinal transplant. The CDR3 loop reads CASRTGPPNTEAFF. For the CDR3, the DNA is TGTGCCAGTAGAACGGGACCCCCGAACACTGAAGCTTTCTTT.